The clone carrying this TCR beta chain was counted a few times. The antigen is unknown. TCRdb used MiXCR to reprocess the RT-PCR reads, holding one entry per CDR3 protein. The table includes roughly 700,000 distinct CDR3 sequences, around 14% detected once. This CDR3 is built from 15 residues. The V end lost 5 bases, the J end lost 0 bases, and 12 bases lay between the germline ends. From germline, CDR1 is SGHRS and CDR2 YFSETQ. This sample is drawn from a study of response to subunit inactivated influenza vaccine. Overall study results and limits: Authors suggested each seasonal flu vaccination may recruit only limited numbers of new T cells.

This sample comprised PBMCs from blood, obtained approximately 15 days before vaccination. This TCR was sampled from a man aged 50 to 60 who received an inactivated influenza vaccine. The genes are TRBV5-1 and TRBJ2-1; TRBD1 is a possible D gene (6 bases). The CDR3 sequence is CASSRDTSSYNEQFF. In nucleotides, the CDR3 is TGCGCCAGCAGTCGGGACACCAGCTCCTACAATGAGCAGTTCTTC.